These 28 T cell receptor beta chains share one sample of origin, sequenced in a study of blood T cell repertoires in COVID-19. The protocol was immunoSEQ multiplex PCR, while the TCRdb copy is restricted to in-frame clones and leaves out a portion. Of about 140,000 clones in the sample, roughly 80% were seen once. Sequenced: peripheral blood. These TCRs come from an elderly woman with acute or convalescent COVID-19.

This clone appeared a single time. The gene calls are TRBV4-1 and TRBJ2-3, with TRBD2 identical over 10 bases. Germline values: CDR1 MGHRA, CDR2 YSYEKL. This CDR3 contains 18 residues. Trimming at V came to 0 bases and at J to 4 bases, leaving 10 bases not matched to a gene. For the CDR3, the DNA is TGCGCCAGCAGCCAAGATCTGAGCGGGGGGGCCTGGGCAGATACGCAGTATTTT. This translates into CASSQDLSGGAWADTQYF.

A remark on this clone: Other nucleotide sequences in the sample specify the same CDR3. The chain couples TRBV2 to TRBJ2-1; 10 positions agree with TRBD2. Per the germline V gene, CDR1 is SNHLY and CDR2 is FYNNEI. V lost 6 bases, J lost 1 base, and 3 bases stayed unmatched. The CDR3 contains 15 residues. CDR3 DNA sequence: TGTGCCAGCAGCCAGACTAGCGGGTCCTACAATGAGCAGTTCTTC. This translates into CASSQTSGSYNEQFF.

The chain combines TRBV4-1 with TRBJ1-1, with D perhaps TRBD1 (6 bases). Germline assignment: CDR1 MGHRA and CDR2 YSYEKL. V was pared by 4 bases and J by 4 bases, with 13 bases between. The CDR3 covers 14 residues. The CDR3 region has the DNA TGCGCCAGCAGCCGGACCCGGGGGGCCACTGAAGCTTTCTTT. Amino acids: CASSRTRGATEAFF.

The chain is built from TRBV30 and TRBJ1-4; 8 bases are a match to TRBD1. CDR1 is GTSNPN, CDR2 SVGIG, per germline (reference sequence). Trimming cost V 2 bases and J 3 bases; bases outside gene matches: 8. This CDR3 region has 16 residues. The CDR3 nucleotides are TGTGCCTGGAGTCGTTCAGGGGGCGCCTCTAATGAAAAACTGTTTTTT. It specifies CAWSRSGGASNEKLFF.

This clone was detected once. One junction end disagrees with the germline gene, perhaps due to a read error. The J gene is TRBJ2-5, the V gene TRBV5-1; maybe TRBD1 (6 bases). Germline lookup yields CDR1 SGHRS and CDR2 YFSETQ. The CDR3 contains 14 residues. CDR3 nucleotides: TGCGCCAGCAGCCCACAGGGTTCCCAAGGGACCCAGTACTTC. Translated: CASSPQGSQGTQYF.

The chain couples TRBV27 to TRBJ2-7; 11 nucleotides match TRBD2. Germline V gives CDR1 MNHEY, CDR2 SMNVEV (reference sequence). Losses at the gene ends were 3 bases for V and 4 bases for J; bases not matched to a gene: 5. This CDR3 contains 15 residues. The CDR3 DNA is TGTGCCAGCAGTTTTTACCCTAGCGGGAGGTACGAGCAGTACTTC. Translating gives CASSFYPSGRYEQYF.

The J gene is TRBJ2-7, the V gene TRBV5-1, with 7 bases matching TRBD2. With 4 bases clipped from V and 2 bases from J, the junction kept 3 bases outside the gene matches. The CDR3 has 13 residues. Germline values: CDR1 SGHRS, CDR2 YFSETQ. CDR3 amino acids: CASSIGLAYEQYF. The CDR3, as DNA: TGCGCCAGCAGCATAGGACTAGCCTACGAGCAGTACTTC.

This clone has only a few counts. This chain uses TRBV28 with TRBJ2-5; D gene unclear. CDR1 is MDHEN, CDR2 SYDVKM, per germline. Trimming stripped 7 bases from V and 5 bases from J, with 8 bases between. This CDR3 is 11 amino acids long. Here the CDR3 reads CASIARETQYF. The CDR3 nucleotides are TGTGCCAGCATTGCGCGGGAGACCCAGTACTTC.

The chain links TRBV24-1 to TRBJ2-3, with D possibly matching TRBD1 (7 bases). CDR1 and CDR2 from the germline V gene are KGHDR and SFDVKD. The CDR3 has 16 residues. Trimming took 7 bases from V and 3 from J, leaving 19 bases between them. CDR3 in DNA: TGTGCCACCAGCCACCCACGGGCAGGGGGGACAGATACGCAGTATTTT. Translation: CATSHPRAGGTDTQYF.

The chain is built from TRBV10-2 and TRBJ2-2; 10 nucleotides match TRBD2. CDR3 length: 18 amino acids. Per the germline V gene, CDR1 is WSHSY and CDR2 is SAAADI. Losses at the gene ends were 5 bases for V and 4 bases for J; bases not matched to a gene: 13. As DNA, the CDR3 is TGCGCCAGCAGTCCACTTTTAGGACTAGCGGATCCCACCGGGGAGCTGTTTTTT. Amino acid sequence: CASSPLLGLADPTGELFF.

This clone was seen only a few times. The chain couples TRBV5-1 to TRBJ1-1, with 7 bases fitting TRBD1. J lost 0 bases, V lost 3 bases, and 5 bases had no gene match. This CDR3 contains 15 residues. Germline V lookup: CDR1 SGHRS, CDR2 YFSETQ. The CDR3 is CASSWPDRLNTEAFF. DNA for the CDR3: TGCGCCAGCAGCTGGCCGGACAGGTTGAACACTGAAGCTTTCTTT.

This clone showed up just a few times. The same CDR3 arises from other DNA sequences in this sample as well. The chain uses TRBV19 and TRBJ1-5; D may be TRBD1 (6 bases). With 5 bases removed from V and 2 bases from J, the gap between germline ends came to 10 bases. The CDR3 is 14 residues long. Germline CDR1 and CDR2: LNHDA and SQIVND (reference sequence). CDR3 sequence (DNA): TGTGCCAGTAGTTTGACAGGTGGCAATCAGCCCCAGCATTTT. Residues: CASSLTGGNQPQHF.

The V and J genes are TRBV4-1 and TRBJ1-2, with a possible D match to TRBD1 (6 bases). The CDR3 loop spans 17 amino acids. Germline loops: CDR1 MGHRA, CDR2 YSYEKL. The V and J ends lost 3 bases and 0 bases respectively, with 17 bases between them. The CDR3 spells CASSQNLGALANYGYTF. The CDR3 DNA reads as TGCGCCAGCAGCCAGAATCTGGGGGCGCTAGCTAACTATGGCTACACCTTC.

The rearrangement links TRBV4-1 to TRBJ1-1; 7 nucleotides match TRBD1. After removal of 3 bases from V and 1 base from J, the junction contained 5 bases not matched to a gene. Germline CDR1 and CDR2: MGHRA and YSYEKL. CDR3 length equals 15 residues. The CDR3 coding sequence is TGCGCCAGCAGCCAGCCAAACAGGGGGAACACTGAAGCTTTCTTT. Protein: CASSQPNRGNTEAFF.

This clone appeared a few times. This rearrangement joins TRBV10-1 to TRBJ2-7; TRBD1 matches at 9 bases. The CDR3 is 15 residues long. With 5 bases clipped from V and 3 bases from J, the junction kept 8 bases outside the gene matches. Per germline, CDR1 WNHNN and CDR2 SYGVQD (reference sequence). CDR3 amino acids: CASSYTGTGIYEQYF. The CDR3 DNA sequence: TGCGCCAGCAGTTATACCGGGACAGGGATCTACGAGCAGTACTTC.

The chain couples TRBV11-3 to TRBJ2-2; 8 positions match TRBD1. V was pared by 1 base and J by 6 bases, with 4 bases of the junction left unmatched. The CDR3 is made up of 15 amino acids. Germline CDR1 reads SGHNT; CDR2 reads YENEEA. DNA for the CDR3: TGTGCCAGCAGCTTAGGACAGGGGAAGCCCGGGGAGCTGTTTTTT. Protein product: CASSLGQGKPGELFF.

This clone occurred once. The chain combines TRBV11-2 with TRBJ1-2; 11 nucleotides line up with TRBD1. This CDR3 region has 14 residues. V shed 5 bases and J 5 bases; nucleotides not matched to a gene: 4. CDR1 SGHAT and CDR2 FQNNGV come from the germline V gene. CDR3 region: CASSPGQGAYGYTF. CDR3 nucleotide sequence: TGTGCCAGCAGCCCAGGACAGGGGGCTTATGGCTACACCTTC.

The CDR3 loop is CASSYSTPEVTGGFFF. CDR3 DNA sequence: TGTGCCAGCAGTTACTCGACCCCGGAGGTTACAGGGGGCTTTTTCTTT. This sequence joins TRBV6-2 or TRBV6-3 and TRBJ1-1; 9 bases agree with TRBD1. In germline, CDR1 is MNHEY, CDR2 SVGEGT. CDR3 length equals 16 residues. With V trimmed by 0 bases and J by 13 bases, 15 bases remained unmatched.

V is TRBV5-5 and J is TRBJ2-7, with 8 bases matching TRBD1. This CDR3 has 14 residues. Trimming removed 4 bases from V and 2 bases from J; junction bases left unmatched: 5. Germline values: CDR1 SGHKS, CDR2 YYEKEE (reference sequence). CDR3 region: CASSLDRGPYEQYF. CDR3 DNA: TGTGCCAGCAGCCTTGACAGGGGCCCCTACGAGCAGTACTTC.

The V and J genes are TRBV11-2 and TRBJ2-2, with D possibly being TRBD1 (5 bases). The germline gives CDR1 SGHAT, CDR2 FQNNGV. V gave up 1 base and J gave up 4 bases, with 7 bases separating them. The CDR3 spans 14 residues. The CDR3 loop is CASSLAGRTGELFF. The DNA for the CDR3 is TGTGCCAGCAGCTTAGCAGGGCGCACCGGGGAGCTGTTTTTT.

The V call is TRBV19, the J call TRBJ1-2, with D perhaps TRBD1 (5 bases). V was clipped by 1 base and J by 12 bases, with 18 bases between them. Germline CDR1 and CDR2: LNHDA and SQIVND (reference sequence). This CDR3 is built from 14 residues. The CDR3 here is CASSIVGRDRVDTF. As DNA, the CDR3 is TGTGCCAGTAGTATAGTGGGCAGGGATCGCGTAGACACCTTC.

The chain has TRBV10-1 and TRBJ2-2, with D perhaps matching TRBD1 (5 bases). Trimming left V 6 bases short and J 2 bases short, with 10 bases between. The CDR3 contains 14 residues. Germline V gene lookup returns CDR1 WNHNN and CDR2 SYGVQD (reference sequence). This chain's CDR3 is CASSWGTNTGELFF. In DNA, the CDR3 is TGCGCCAGCAGCTGGGGCACTAACACCGGGGAGCTGTTTTTT.

The count of this clone is one. The chain joins TRBV29-1 to TRBJ1-1; 7 bases are shared with TRBD1. Germline CDR1 SQVTM, CDR2 ANQGSEA. The CDR3 totals 14 residues. CDR3 amino acids: CRKVEGALAPEAFF. CDR3 nucleotides: TGCAGAAAAGTTGAGGGGGCGCTGGCCCCTGAAGCTTTCTTT.

The chain combines TRBV5-1 with TRBJ2-6; tentative D call: TRBD1 (5 bases). The CDR3 totals 16 residues. Germline CDR1 SGHRS, CDR2 YFSETQ. Deletions cut 4 bases from V and 0 bases from J, with 11 bases between. CDR3 sequence reads: CASSPPGNSGANVLTF. The CDR3 DNA is TGCGCCAGCAGCCCGCCAGGGAACTCTGGGGCCAACGTCCTGACTTTC.

This chain connects TRBV28 to TRBJ2-1, with D unclear. This CDR3 contains 11 residues. Germline assignment: CDR1 MDHEN and CDR2 SYDVKM. Trimming took off 6 bases at V and 8 bases at J, with 8 bases between the two ends. CDR3 in DNA: TGTGCCAGCAGCCGTTTCGATGAGCAGTTCTTC. Translation: CASSRFDEQFF.

V gene TRBV5-1 combines with J gene TRBJ2-2; D gene unclear. V lost 2 bases to trimming and J lost 6 bases, with 23 bases between them. CDR3 length equals 18 residues. Germline CDR1 and CDR2: SGHRS and YFSETQ. The CDR3 nucleotides read TGCGCCAGCAGCTTACCCACCCGTGTTGGTCTTAGCCCCGGGGAGCTGTTTTTT. It yields the protein CASSLPTRVGLSPGELFF.

The chain joins TRBV10-3 to TRBJ1-1; TRBD1 matches at 9 bases. The germline gives CDR1 ENHRY, CDR2 SYGVKD. V was clipped by 11 bases and J by 4 bases; unmatched bases: 17. The CDR3 has 16 amino acids. This CDR3 reads CAGRDRVEGAGTEAFF. CDR3 in DNA: TGTGCCGGACGGGACAGGGTGGAAGGTGCTGGCACTGAAGCTTTCTTT.

The chain links TRBV18 to TRBJ1-4; 7 bases fit TRBD1. Looked up from germline, CDR1 is KGHSH and CDR2 is LQKENI. The trim removed 4 bases at V and 5 bases at J, leaving 7 bases unmatched. The CDR3 is 15 residues long. The CDR3 DNA follows: TGTGCCAGCTCACGCGTGGACAGGTGGAATGAAAAACTGTTTTTT. Translating it yields CASSRVDRWNEKLFF.